This is a list of T cell receptor beta chains from one sample in a study of CD8 T cells in ankylosing spondylitis. Each CDR3 protein is one row after TCRdb ran MiXCR on the 5' RACE reads. The sample has 100,000 to 150,000 distinct CDR3 sequences; more than 15% are singletons. Specimen: blood, either unsorted or a sorted T cell fraction (not recorded which). The receptors shown here come from a male donor with ankylosing spondylitis. CDR3s include the opening cysteine and the closing phenylalanine or tryptophan. D genes are given only for firm matches. Rows give clone size only sometimes, using once, few, many, or a class for an expanded clone.

j_call | clone_size | v_call | d_call | cdr3_aa | cdr3_nt
TRBJ2-7 | . | TRBV12-3/TRBV12-4 | . | CASSFGEIYEQYF | TGTGCCAGCAGTTTCGGGGAAATCTACGAGCAGTACTTC
TRBJ2-2 | . | TRBV2 | . | CAVTTLPGHINTGELFF | TGTGCCGTCACGACTTTACCGGGACACATTAACACCGGGGAGCTGTTTTTT
TRBJ1-1 | few | TRBV3-1 | TRBD1 | CAGQPGTGDTEAFF | TGTGCCGGCCAGCCCGGGACAGGGGACACTGAAGCTTTCTTT
TRBJ2-7 | few | TRBV5-6 | . | CASSGPTYEQYF | TGTGCCAGCAGCGGCCCAACCTACGAGCAGTACTTC
TRBJ2-1 | few | TRBV29-1 | . | CSGRGGSMYYEQFF | TGCAGCGGCCGTGGGGGTTCTATGTATTATGAGCAGTTCTTC
TRBJ2-7 | . | TRBV7-9 | TRBD2 | CASSPLAGGADEQYF | TGTGCCAGCAGCCCCTTAGCGGGAGGTGCCGACGAGCAGTACTTC
TRBJ2-2 | few | TRBV7-9 | . | CASSFSAGRNTGELFF | TGTGCCAGCAGCTTCTCCGCGGGACGCAACACCGGGGAGCTGTTTTTT
TRBJ2-1 | . | TRBV4-1 | . | CASSQERVSYNEQFF | TGCGCCAGCAGCCAAGAGAGGGTATCCTACAATGAGCAGTTCTTC
TRBJ2-3 | few | TRBV7-3 | TRBD1 | CASSNRQGTESPGWMYF | TGTGCCAGCAGCAACCGGCAAGGGACAGAATCACCCGGGTGGATGTATTTT
TRBJ2-2 | many | TRBV4-1 | TRBD2 | CASSLGGGNTGELFF | TGCGCCAGCAGCTTAGGCGGGGGGAACACCGGGGAGCTGTTTTTT
TRBJ1-5 | . | TRBV12-3/TRBV12-4 | . | CASSLWGTGNQPQHF | TGTGCCAGCAGTTTATGGGGTACAGGCAATCAGCCCCAGCATTTT
TRBJ2-5 | . | TRBV10-2 | . | CASSEIGVRTEETQYF | TGCGCCAGCAGTGAAATCGGGGTACGGACCGAAGAGACCCAGTACTTC
TRBJ2-1 | . | TRBV20-1 | TRBD1 | CCARDLVGDRGFNEQFF | TGCTGTGCTAGAGATCTAGTCGGGGACAGGGGATTTAATGAGCAGTTCTTC
TRBJ2-5 | . | TRBV7-9 | . | CASSDQWETQYF | TGTGCCAGCAGCGATCAATGGGAGACCCAGTACTTC
TRBJ2-7 | few | TRBV29-1 | . | CSVGAPAPYEQYF | TGCAGCGTTGGGGCCCCGGCCCCCTACGAGCAGTACTTC
TRBJ1-1 | . | TRBV5-1 | . | CASSLLGGIMDTEAFF | TGCGCCAGCAGCCTCCTGGGCGGAATCATGGACACTGAAGCTTTCTTT